Listed here is a single TCR beta chain. This specimen belongs to a study of blood T cell repertoires in COVID-19. Study details: Samples representing acute and convalescent COVID-19 were sourced from the United States, Italy and Spain.

This table comes from immunoSEQ multiplex PCR, and its TCRdb copy is limited to in-frame clones, with some not included. This sample has 80,000 to 100,000 clones, with about 90% found just once. The CDR3 sequence is 19 residues long. Trimming removed 6 bases from V and 0 bases from J; junction bases left unmatched: 10. Germline V lookup: CDR1 LNHDA, CDR2 SQIVND (reference sequence). The receptor was derived from a human donor with active COVID-19. The donor label of this sample is uncertain. Sample: peripheral blood. The chain couples TRBV19 to TRBJ2-1; TRBD2 matches at 14 bases. DNA for the CDR3: TGTGCCAGTAGCCCACCGGGACTAGCGGGGGCCAGCTCCTACAATGAGCAGTTCTTC. The encoded protein is CASSPPGLAGASSYNEQFF. The entire variable domain, with the rest obtained from reference TRBV19 and TRBJ2-1, is as follows: DGGITQSPKYLFRKEGQNVTLSCEQNLNHDAMYWYRQDPGQGLRLIYYSQIVNDFQKGDIAEGYSVSREKKESFPLTVTSAQKNPTAFYLCASSPPGLAGASSYNEQFFGPGTRLTVL.